This TCR beta chain derives from a study of T-cell memory formation after mild COVID-19. Overall study: Largely, TCR clusters stayed within a single donor. Whole-study results and caveats: The CD4+ clones that contracted clustered mainly within CM and EM, and the CD8+ clones concentrated in EMRA. Day 15 to 85 contracting clones showed balanced CD4/CD8; later expanders leaned CD4+.

In germline, CDR1 is SGHTA, CDR2 FQGTGA. J gave up 4 bases and V 5 bases, and 4 bases lay outside the gene matches. The CDR3 has 14 residues. TCRdb fed the 5' RACE reads into MiXCR, producing one record per CDR3 protein. The sample consists of around 36,000 distinct CDR3 sequences, approximately 10% of them appearing once. This clonotype was counted at least ten times. Its specificity is not known. The material sequenced was PBMCs or a T cell subset sorted from them (not recorded which). The chain has TRBV7-3 and TRBJ2-3; 9 positions agree with TRBD1. The origin of this receptor is a man in his late teens or twenties who had mild COVID-19 (a few samples of this study predate the infection). Cell type and time point are not known. The CDR3 reads CASSIRQGADTQYF. The CDR3 nucleotides are TGTGCCAGCAGCATCAGACAGGGGGCAGATACGCAGTATTTT.